This TCR beta chain was observed in a study of cytomegalovirus exposure and HLA in healthy donors. Study findings and constraints: Later findings reportedly placed an Asian-associated ancestry cluster below the roughly 730-donor mean for N-insertions. TCR sequences were mostly rare, though some public TCRs occurred in many donors.

To note about this clone: Its target is not known. At one end the junction does not follow the germline gene, possibly because of a read error.

This CDR3 contains 15 residues. CDR1 and CDR2 from the germline V gene are SEHNR and FQNEAQ (reference sequence). The PCR employed 60 Vbeta primers together with 13 Jbeta primers. The method was immunoSEQ multiplex PCR; TCRdb's version includes in-frame clones alone and lacks a portion of them. The sample consists of some 140,000 clones, 85% of them appearing once. The sequence was obtained from a woman aged 30 to 39 in good health and CMV-seropositive. Sequenced sample: PBMCs. The chain has TRBV7-9 and TRBJ2-6; D perhaps matches TRBD1 (5 bases). The CDR3 sequence: CSSSLRQSGANVLTF. In nucleotides, the CDR3 is TGTTCCAGCAGCTTACGACAGTCTGGGGCCAACGTCCTGACTTTC.